This T cell receptor beta chain is drawn from a study of cytomegalovirus exposure and HLA in healthy donors. Study summary: A preliminary data release comprised around 85 million unique TCRs obtained from HLA-typed donors.

Primers: 60 Vbeta forward and 13 Jbeta reverse. Sequencing was performed with immunoSEQ multiplex PCR; in TCRdb, only in-frame clones are kept and a portion is missing. This table holds about 85,000 clones, 80% found once. Source material: PBMCs. This clonotype was sampled from a man in his fifties in good health and CMV-seropositive.

The CDR3 DNA reads TGTGCCAGCAGCCTACCGGGACTAGCGGGAAGGGGCCCAGACACTAGCACAGATACGCAGTATTTT. As protein: CASSLPGLAGRGPDTSTDTQYF. V is TRBV4-2 and J is TRBJ2-3, with 13 bases matching TRBD2. Germline V gene lookup returns CDR1 LGHNA and CDR2 YNFKEQ. This CDR3 contains 22 residues. V lost 4 bases to trimming and J lost 0 bases; unmatched junction nucleotides: 19.